Sequencing of this TCR beta chain was carried out in a study of early T cells in non-severe SARS-CoV-2 infection. On the study more broadly: The authors sequenced bulk RNA from unsorted whole blood, leaving chains unpaired. Study-level results: Reliance on VDJdb matching favored anti-spike CD8 responses; private and CD4 specificities were missed.

The CDR3 length is 13 residues. V was shortened by 8 bases and J by 1 base, with 11 bases between the two germline ends. Germline CDR1 and CDR2: MNHEY and SMNVEV (reference sequence). Individual cDNA molecules received unique molecular identifiers during library preparation. TCRdb itself ran the 5' RACE reads through MiXCR, one entry per CDR3 protein. The sample yields 15,000 to 25,000 distinct CDR3 sequences, around 4.2% seen once. The sample holds many counts of this clonotype. Antigen: not known. The clonotype comes from an adult who was a healthcare worker with PCR-confirmed SARS-CoV-2 infection or an uninfected control (not recorded which). Sequencing was carried out using whole blood. The chain is built from TRBV27 and TRBJ1-1, with D hard to call. CDR3 nucleotide sequence: TGTGCCAGCGGAGTAAAGAGGAACACTGAAGCTTTCTTT. Translating it yields CASGVKRNTEAFF.